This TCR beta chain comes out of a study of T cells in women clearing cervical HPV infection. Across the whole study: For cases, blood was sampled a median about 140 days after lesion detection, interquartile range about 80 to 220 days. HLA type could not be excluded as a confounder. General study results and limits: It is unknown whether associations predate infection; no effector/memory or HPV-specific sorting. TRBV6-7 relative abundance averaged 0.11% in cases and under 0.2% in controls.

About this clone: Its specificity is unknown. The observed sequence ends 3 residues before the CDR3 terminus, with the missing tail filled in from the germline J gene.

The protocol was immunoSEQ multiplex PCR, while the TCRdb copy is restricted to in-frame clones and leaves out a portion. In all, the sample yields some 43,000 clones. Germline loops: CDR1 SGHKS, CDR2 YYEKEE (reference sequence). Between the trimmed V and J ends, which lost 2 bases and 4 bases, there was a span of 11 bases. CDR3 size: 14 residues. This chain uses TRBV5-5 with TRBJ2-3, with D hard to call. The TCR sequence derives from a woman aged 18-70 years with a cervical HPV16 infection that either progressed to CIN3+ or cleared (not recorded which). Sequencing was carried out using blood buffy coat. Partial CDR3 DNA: TGTGCCAGCAGCTTCTATTCCTCATCAGATACG. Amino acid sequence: CASSFYSSSDT. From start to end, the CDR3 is CASSFYSSSDTQYF.